This TCR beta chain comes out of a study of neurological immune-mediated disorders. V was trimmed by 3 bases and J by 6 bases, leaving 13 bases between them. The CDR3 is 14 amino acids. CDR1 is SGHTA, CDR2 FQGNSA, per germline. TCRdb recomputed calls from the 5' RACE reads with MiXCR, one row per CDR3 protein. The sample carries about 95,000 distinct CDR3 sequences, around 3.3% recorded once. This clonotype has a count of ten or more. The chain links TRBV7-2 to TRBJ2-3; D is uncertain. The sequenced sample was PBMCs. The receptor was isolated from a woman between 18 and 29 years old with multiple sclerosis. The chain's CDR3 is CASSFEDFGDTQYF. The CDR3 nucleotides are TGTGCCAGCAGCTTTGAGGATTTCGGGGATACGCAGTATTTT.